This T cell receptor (beta chain) stems from a study of human T cells and chemical hapten exposure. The time point is: pre-sensitization, week 0. As for treatment: therapeutic diphenylcyclopropenone sensitization with weekly scalp DPC. This CDR3 spans 9 amino acids. Looked up from germline, CDR1 is DFQATT and CDR2 is SNEGSKA (reference sequence). Deletions cut 4 bases from V and 8 bases from J, with 3 bases between. MiXCR, applied by TCRdb to the RACE reads, yields one record per CDR3 protein. The data hold tens of thousands of distinct CDR3 sequences, with about an eighth observed a single time. The TCR sequence derives from a woman in her thirties with alopecia areata. Some clones in this sample may be carry-over from other donors' samples. J is TRBJ1-5 and V is TRBV20-1, with D uncertain. This sample comprised whole blood, obtained in connection with sensitization to the hapten diphenylcyclopropenone (DPC). The CDR3 here is CSAKKPQHF. In nucleotides, the CDR3 is TGCAGTGCTAAGAAGCCCCAGCATTTT.